This T cell receptor (beta chain) was found in a study of blood T cell repertoires in COVID-19. For the study at large: There were acute and convalescent COVID-19 samples, and they came from the United States, Italy and Spain.

This table comes from immunoSEQ multiplex PCR, and its TCRdb copy is limited to in-frame clones, with some not included. Among approximately 250,000 clones listed, 75% to 85% were seen once. Trimming took off 10 bases at V and 3 bases at J, with 13 bases between the two ends. The length of the CDR3 is 13 residues. This chain connects TRBV12-3 or TRBV12-4 to TRBJ1-5, with D hard to call. The sample comprised peripheral blood. The sequence derives from a man between 35 and 55 years old who had recovered from COVID-19. In nucleotides, the CDR3 is TGTGCCACGACCCGGGGAAACAATCAGCCCCAGCATTTT. Protein sequence: CATTRGNNQPQHF.